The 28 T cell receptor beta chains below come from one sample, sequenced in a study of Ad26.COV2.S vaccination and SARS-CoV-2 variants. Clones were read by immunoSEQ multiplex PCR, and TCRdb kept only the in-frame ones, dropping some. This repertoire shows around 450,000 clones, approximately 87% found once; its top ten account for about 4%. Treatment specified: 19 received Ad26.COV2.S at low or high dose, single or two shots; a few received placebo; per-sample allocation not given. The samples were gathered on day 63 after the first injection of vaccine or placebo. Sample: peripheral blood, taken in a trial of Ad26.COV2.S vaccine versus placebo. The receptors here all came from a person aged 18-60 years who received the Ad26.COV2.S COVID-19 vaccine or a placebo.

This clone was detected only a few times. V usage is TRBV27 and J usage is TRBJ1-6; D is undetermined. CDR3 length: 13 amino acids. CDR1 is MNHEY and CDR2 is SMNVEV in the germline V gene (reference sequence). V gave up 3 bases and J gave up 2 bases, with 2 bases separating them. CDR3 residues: CASSLAYNSPLHF. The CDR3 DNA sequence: TGTGCCAGCAGTTTGGCCTATAATTCACCCCTCCACTTT.

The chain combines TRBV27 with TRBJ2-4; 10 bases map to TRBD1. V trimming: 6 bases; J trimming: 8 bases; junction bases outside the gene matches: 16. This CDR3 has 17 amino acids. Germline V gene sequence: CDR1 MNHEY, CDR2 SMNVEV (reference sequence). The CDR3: CASRRGTGEQPRDIQYF. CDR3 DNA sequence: TGTGCCAGCAGACGGGGGACAGGGGAACAGCCAAGGGACATTCAGTACTTC.

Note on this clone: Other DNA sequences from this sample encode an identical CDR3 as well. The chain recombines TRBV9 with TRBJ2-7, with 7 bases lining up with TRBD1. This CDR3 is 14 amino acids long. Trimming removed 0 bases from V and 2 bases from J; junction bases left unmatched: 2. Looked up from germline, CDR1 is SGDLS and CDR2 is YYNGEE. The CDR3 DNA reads TGTGCCAGCAGCGTAGGCCAGGGGGCCTACGAGCAGTACTTC. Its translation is CASSVGQGAYEQYF.

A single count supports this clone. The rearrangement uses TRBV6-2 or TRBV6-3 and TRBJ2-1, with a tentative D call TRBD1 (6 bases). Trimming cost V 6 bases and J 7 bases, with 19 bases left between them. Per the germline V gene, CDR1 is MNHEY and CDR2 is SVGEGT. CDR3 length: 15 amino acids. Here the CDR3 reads CASSPRGWGLNEQFF. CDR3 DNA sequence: TGTGCCAGCAGCCCCAGGGGTTGGGGTCTAAATGAGCAGTTCTTC.

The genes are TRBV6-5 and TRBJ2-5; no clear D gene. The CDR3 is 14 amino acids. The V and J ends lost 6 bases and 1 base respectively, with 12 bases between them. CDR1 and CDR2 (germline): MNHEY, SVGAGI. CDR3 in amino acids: CASRVIAGQETQYF. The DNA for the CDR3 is TGTGCCAGCAGAGTCATAGCCGGCCAAGAGACCCAGTACTTC.

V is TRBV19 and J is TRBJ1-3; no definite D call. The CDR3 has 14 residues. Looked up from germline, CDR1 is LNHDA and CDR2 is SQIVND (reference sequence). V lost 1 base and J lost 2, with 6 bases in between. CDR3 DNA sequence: TGTGCCAGTAGTATAGTCACAACTGGAAACACCATATATTTT. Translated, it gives CASSIVTTGNTIYF. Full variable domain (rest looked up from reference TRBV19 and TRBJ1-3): DGGITQSPKYLFRKEGQNVTLSCEQNLNHDAMYWYRQDPGQGLRLIYYSQIVNDFQKGDIAEGYSVSREKKESFPLTVTSAQKNPTAFYLCASSIVTTGNTIYFGEGSWLTVV.

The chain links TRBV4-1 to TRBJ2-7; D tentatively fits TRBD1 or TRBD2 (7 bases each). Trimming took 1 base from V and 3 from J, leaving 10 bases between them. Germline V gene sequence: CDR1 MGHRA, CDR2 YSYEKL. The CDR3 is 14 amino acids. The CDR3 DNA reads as TGCGCCAGCAGCCAAGGCAGGGGGGGCTACGAGCAGTACTTC. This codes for CASSQGRGGYEQYF.

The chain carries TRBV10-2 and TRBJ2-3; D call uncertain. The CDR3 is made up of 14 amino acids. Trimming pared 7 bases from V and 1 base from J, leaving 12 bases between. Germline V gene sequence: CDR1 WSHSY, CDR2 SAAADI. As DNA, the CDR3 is TGCGCCAGCAATACCGGGCCCCGCACAGATACGCAGTATTTT. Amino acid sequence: CASNTGPRTDTQYF.

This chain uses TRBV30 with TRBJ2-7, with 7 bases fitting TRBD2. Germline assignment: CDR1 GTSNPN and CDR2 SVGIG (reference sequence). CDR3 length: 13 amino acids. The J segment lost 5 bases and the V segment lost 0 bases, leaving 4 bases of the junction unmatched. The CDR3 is CAWSVKGGDEQYF. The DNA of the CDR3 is TGTGCCTGGAGTGTAAAGGGAGGGGACGAGCAGTACTTC.

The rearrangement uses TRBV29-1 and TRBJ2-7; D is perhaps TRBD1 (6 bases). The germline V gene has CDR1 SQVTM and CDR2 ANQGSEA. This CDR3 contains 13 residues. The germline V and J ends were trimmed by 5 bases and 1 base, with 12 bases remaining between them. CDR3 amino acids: CSVRQGSSYEQYF. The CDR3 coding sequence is TGCAGCGTTCGGCAGGGGTCATCCTACGAGCAGTACTTC.

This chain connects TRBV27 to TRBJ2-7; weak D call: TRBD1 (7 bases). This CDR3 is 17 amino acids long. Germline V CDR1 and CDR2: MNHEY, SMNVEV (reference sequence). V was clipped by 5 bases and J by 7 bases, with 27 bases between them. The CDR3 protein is CASSAGSTDREAREQYF. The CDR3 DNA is TGTGCCAGCAGTGCGGGATCTACCGACAGGGAGGCTCGAGAGCAGTACTTC.

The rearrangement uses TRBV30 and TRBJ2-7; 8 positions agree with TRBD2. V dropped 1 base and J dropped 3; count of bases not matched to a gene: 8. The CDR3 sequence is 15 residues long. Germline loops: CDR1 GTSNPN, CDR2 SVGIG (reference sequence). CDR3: CAWSAGAGAYYEQYF. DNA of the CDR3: TGTGCCTGGAGTGCGGGAGCGGGGGCCTACTACGAGCAGTACTTC.

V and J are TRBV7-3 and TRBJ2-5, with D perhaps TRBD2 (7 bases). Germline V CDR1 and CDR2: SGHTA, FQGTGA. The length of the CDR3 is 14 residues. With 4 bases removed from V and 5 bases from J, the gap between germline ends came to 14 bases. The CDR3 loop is CASSSQGGDETQYF. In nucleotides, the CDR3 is TGTGCCAGCAGCTCACAGGGAGGGGATGAGACCCAGTACTTC. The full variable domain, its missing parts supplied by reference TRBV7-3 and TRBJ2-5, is GAGVSQTPSNKVTEKGKYVELRCDPISGHTALYWYRQSLGQGPEFLIYFQGTGAADDSGLPNDRFFAVRPEGSVSTLKIQRTERGDSAVYLCASSSQGGDETQYFGPGTRLLVL.

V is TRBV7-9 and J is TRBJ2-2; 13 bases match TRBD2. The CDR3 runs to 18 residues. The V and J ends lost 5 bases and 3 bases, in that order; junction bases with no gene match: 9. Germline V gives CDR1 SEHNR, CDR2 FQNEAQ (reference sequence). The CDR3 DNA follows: TGTGCCAGCAGCCACTCCTGGACTAGCGGGGGAGACACCGGGGAGCTGTTTTTT. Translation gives CASSHSWTSGGDTGELFF.

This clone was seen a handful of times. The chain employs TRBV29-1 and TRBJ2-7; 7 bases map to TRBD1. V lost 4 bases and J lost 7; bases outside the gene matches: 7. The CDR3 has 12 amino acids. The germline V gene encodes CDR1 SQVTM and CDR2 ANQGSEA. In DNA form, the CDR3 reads TGCAGCGTTGGGACAGGCGCAGGGGAGCAGTACTTC. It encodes CSVGTGAGEQYF.

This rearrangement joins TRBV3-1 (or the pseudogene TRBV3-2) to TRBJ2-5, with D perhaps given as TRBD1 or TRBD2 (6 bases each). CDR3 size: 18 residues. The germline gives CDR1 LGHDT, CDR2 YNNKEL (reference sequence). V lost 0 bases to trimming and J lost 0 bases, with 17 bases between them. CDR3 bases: TGTGCCAGCAGCCAAGATTTGGGGGGCTGGGGGTACCAAGAGACCCAGTACTTC. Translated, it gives CASSQDLGGWGYQETQYF.

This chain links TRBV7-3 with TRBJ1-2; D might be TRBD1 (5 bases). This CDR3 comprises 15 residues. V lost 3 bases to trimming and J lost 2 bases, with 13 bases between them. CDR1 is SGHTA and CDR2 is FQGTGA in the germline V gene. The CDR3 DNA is TGTGCCAGCAGCTTGTCAGGGCCTCTAAACTATGGCTACACCTTC. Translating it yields CASSLSGPLNYGYTF.

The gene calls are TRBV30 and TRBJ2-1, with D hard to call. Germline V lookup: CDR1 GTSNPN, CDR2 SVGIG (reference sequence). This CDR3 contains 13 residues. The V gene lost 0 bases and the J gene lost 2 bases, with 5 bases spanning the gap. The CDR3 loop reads CAWSVSAYNEQFF. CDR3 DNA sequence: TGTGCCTGGAGTGTATCCGCCTACAATGAGCAGTTCTTC.

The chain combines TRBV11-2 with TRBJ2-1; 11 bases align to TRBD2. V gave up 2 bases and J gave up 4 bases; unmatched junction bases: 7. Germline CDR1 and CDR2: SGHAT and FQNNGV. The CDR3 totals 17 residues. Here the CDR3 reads CASSLTGSGGVYNEQFF. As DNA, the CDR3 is TGTGCCAGCAGCTTAACGGGTAGCGGGGGGGTTTACAATGAGCAGTTCTTC. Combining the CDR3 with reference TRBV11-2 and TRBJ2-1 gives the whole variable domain EAGVAQSPRYKIIEKRQSVAFWCNPISGHATLYWYQQILGQGPKLLIQFQNNGVVDDSQLPKDRFSAERLKGVDSTLKIQPAKLEDSAVYLCASSLTGSGGVYNEQFFGPGTRLTVL.

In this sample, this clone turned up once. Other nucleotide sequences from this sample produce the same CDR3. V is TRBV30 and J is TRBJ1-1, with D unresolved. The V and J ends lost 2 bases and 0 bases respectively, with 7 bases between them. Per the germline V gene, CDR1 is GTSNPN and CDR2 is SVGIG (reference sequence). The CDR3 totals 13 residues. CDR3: CAWSRSLNTEAFF. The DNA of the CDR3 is TGTGCCTGGAGTAGGAGCCTGAACACTGAAGCTTTCTTT.

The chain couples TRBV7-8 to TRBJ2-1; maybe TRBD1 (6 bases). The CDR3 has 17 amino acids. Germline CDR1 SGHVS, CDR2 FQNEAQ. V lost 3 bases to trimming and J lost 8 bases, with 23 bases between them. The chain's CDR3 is CASSFRAGVSLGDEQFF. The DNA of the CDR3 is TGTGCCAGCAGCTTTAGGGCAGGGGTAAGCCTAGGGGATGAGCAGTTCTTC.

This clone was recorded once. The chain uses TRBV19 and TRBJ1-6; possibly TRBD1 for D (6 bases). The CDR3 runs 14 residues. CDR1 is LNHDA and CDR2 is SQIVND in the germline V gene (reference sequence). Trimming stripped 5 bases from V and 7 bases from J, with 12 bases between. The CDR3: CASSLRTDNSPLHF. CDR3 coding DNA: TGTGCCAGTAGTCTGCGGACAGACAATTCACCCCTCCACTTT.

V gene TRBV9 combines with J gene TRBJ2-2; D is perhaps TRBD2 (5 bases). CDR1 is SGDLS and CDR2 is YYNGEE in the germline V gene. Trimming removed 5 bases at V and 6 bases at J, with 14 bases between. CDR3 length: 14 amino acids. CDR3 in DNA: TGTGCCAGCAGTCCCCGAGGGCAAGCCGGGGAGCTGTTTTTT. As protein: CASSPRGQAGELFF.

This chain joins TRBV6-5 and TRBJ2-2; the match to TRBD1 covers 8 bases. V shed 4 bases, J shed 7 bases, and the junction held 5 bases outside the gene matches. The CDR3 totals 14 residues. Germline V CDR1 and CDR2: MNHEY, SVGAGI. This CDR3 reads CASSSDRGDGELFF. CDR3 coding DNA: TGTGCCAGCAGTTCCGACAGGGGTGACGGGGAGCTGTTTTTT.

CDR3 nucleotide sequence: TGTGCCACCAGTGATTTTAAGGGCGGACAGGAGGGTTATGAGCAGTTCTTC. Encoded protein: CATSDFKGGQEGYEQFF. The chain combines TRBV24-1 with TRBJ2-1; tentative D call: TRBD1 (7 bases). Trimming removed 1 base at V and 8 bases at J, with 20 bases between. This CDR3 has 17 amino acids. The germline V gene has CDR1 KGHDR and CDR2 SFDVKD.

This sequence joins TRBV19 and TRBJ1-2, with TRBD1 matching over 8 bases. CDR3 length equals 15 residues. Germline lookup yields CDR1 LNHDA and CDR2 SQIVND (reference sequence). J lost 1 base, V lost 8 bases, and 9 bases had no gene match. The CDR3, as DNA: TGTGCCAGTGTCCAGGGGGCCGGGTATAACTATGGCTACACCTTC. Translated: CASVQGAGYNYGYTF.

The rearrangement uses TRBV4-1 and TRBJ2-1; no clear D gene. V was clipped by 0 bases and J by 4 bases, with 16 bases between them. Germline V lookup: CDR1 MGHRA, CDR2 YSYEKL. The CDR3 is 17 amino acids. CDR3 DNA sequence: TGCGCCAGCAGCCAAGATCAGCACAGAGAGCTATACAATGAGCAGTTCTTC. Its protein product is CASSQDQHRELYNEQFF.

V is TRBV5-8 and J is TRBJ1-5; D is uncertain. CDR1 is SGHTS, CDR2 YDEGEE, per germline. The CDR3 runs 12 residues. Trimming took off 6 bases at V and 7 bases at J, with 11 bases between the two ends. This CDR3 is CASNGLGQPQHF. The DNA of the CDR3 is TGTGCCAGCAACGGTCTGGGGCAGCCCCAGCATTTT.